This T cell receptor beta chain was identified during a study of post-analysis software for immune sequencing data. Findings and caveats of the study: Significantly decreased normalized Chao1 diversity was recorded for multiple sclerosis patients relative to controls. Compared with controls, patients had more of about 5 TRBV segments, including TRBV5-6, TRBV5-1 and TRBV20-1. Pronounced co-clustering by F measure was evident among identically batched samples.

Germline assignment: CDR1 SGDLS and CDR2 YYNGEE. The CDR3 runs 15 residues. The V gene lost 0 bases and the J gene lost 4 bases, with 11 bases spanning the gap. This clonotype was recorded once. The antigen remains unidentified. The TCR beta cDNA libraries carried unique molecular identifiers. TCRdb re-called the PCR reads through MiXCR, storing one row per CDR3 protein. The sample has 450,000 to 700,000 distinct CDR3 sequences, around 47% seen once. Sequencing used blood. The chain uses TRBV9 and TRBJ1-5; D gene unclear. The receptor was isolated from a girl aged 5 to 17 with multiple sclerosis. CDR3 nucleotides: TGTGCCAGCAGCGTAGCTGGGGATAGGAATCAGCCCCAGCATTTT. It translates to CASSVAGDRNQPQHF. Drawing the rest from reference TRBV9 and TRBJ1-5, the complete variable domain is DSGVTQTPKHLITATGQRVTLRCSPRSGDLSVYWYQQSLDQGLQFLIQYYNGEERAKGNILERFSAQQFPDLHSELNLSSLELGDSALYFCASSVAGDRNQPQHFGDGTRLSIL.